One and the same sample provided the 25 T cell receptor beta chains below, sequenced in a study of cytomegalovirus exposure and HLA in healthy donors. The PCR was carried out with 60 Vbeta primers and 13 Jbeta primers. Sequencing used immunoSEQ multiplex PCR; TCRdb keeps in-frame clones, though not all of them. The repertoire holds under 150,000 clones, with over 80% as singletons. What was sequenced was PBMCs. The receptors were sampled from a man in his forties in good health and CMV-seronegative.

J is TRBJ2-7 and V is TRBV5-6; 7 bases match TRBD1. This CDR3 spans 14 amino acids. Germline CDR1 is SGHDT and CDR2 is YYEEEE. The junction had 5 bases not matched to a gene; V was cut back by 4 bases and J by 1 base. CDR3: CASSGNRGSYEQYF. Here the CDR3 DNA reads TGTGCCAGCAGCGGTAACAGGGGATCCTACGAGCAGTACTTC.

This chain joins TRBV7-9 and TRBJ2-5; 9 bases match TRBD1. CDR1 SEHNR and CDR2 FQNEAQ come from the germline V gene (reference sequence). Trimming removed 1 base from V and 4 bases from J; junction bases left unmatched: 4. CDR3 length: 15 amino acids. The CDR3 is CASSLGDRERETQYF. As DNA, the CDR3 is TGTGCCAGCAGCTTAGGGGACAGGGAAAGAGAGACCCAGTACTTC.

The chain employs TRBV20-1 and TRBJ2-5, with D perhaps matching TRBD1 (5 bases). The J call is doubtful: the DNA matches TRBJ2-7 better. The CDR3 has 11 residues. Per the germline V gene, CDR1 is DFQATT and CDR2 is SNEGSKA (reference sequence). As DNA, the CDR3 is TGCAGTGCAAACAACAGGAACGAGCAGTACTTC. This codes for CSANNRNEQYF.

The chain recombines TRBV15 with TRBJ1-5, with D uncertain. Germline assignment: CDR1 LNHNV and CDR2 YYDKDF (reference sequence). V lost 0 bases and J 0 bases, leaving 9 bases between the germline ends. This CDR3 has 16 amino acids. Here the CDR3 DNA reads TGTGCCACCAGCAGAGACTCTGTCTATAGCAATCAGCCCCAGCATTTT. Translated, it gives CATSRDSVYSNQPQHF. The full variable domain, with the rest looked up from reference TRBV15 and TRBJ1-5, is DAMVIQNPRYQVTQFGKPVTLSCSQTLNHNVMYWYQQKSSQAPKLLFHYYDKDFNNEADTPDNFQSRRPNTSFCFLDIRSPGLGDTAMYLCATSRDSVYSNQPQHFGDGTRLSIL.

The rearrangement links TRBV11-2 to TRBJ2-1, with 12 positions matching TRBD2. Germline V gives CDR1 SGHAT, CDR2 FQNNGV. The CDR3 consists of 15 residues. V shed 5 bases, J shed 10 bases, and the junction held 9 bases outside the gene matches. Here the CDR3 DNA reads TGTGCCAGCAGCATCGGACTAGCGGGGTCGCGGGAGCAGTTCTTC. It translates to CASSIGLAGSREQFF.

The rearrangement uses TRBV4-2 and TRBJ2-4, with D possibly being TRBD1 (6 bases). Germline V gene data show CDR1 as LGHNA and CDR2 as YNFKEQ. The V gene lost 0 bases and the J gene lost 2 bases, with 17 bases spanning the gap. There are 18 residues in the CDR3. This CDR3 is CASSQERDTRLTKNIQYF. The CDR3 nucleotides read TGTGCCAGCAGCCAAGAAAGGGACACACGTCTGACCAAAAACATTCAGTACTTC.

The CDR3 sequence is CSARAYTEAFF. CDR3 nucleotides: TGCAGTGCTAGGGCTTATACTGAAGCTTTCTTT. This sequence joins TRBV20-1 and TRBJ1-1; D is undetermined. V dropped 3 bases and J dropped 5 bases, with 7 bases sitting between them. The germline gives CDR1 DFQATT, CDR2 SNEGSKA (reference sequence). The CDR3 consists of 11 residues.

This clone was counted between two and nine times. The CDR3 sequence is CASSWGWRDRDYEQYF. In DNA, the CDR3 is TGTGCCAGCAGCTGGGGATGGAGGGATCGAGACTACGAGCAGTACTTC. The chain couples TRBV5-5 to TRBJ2-7; D is possibly TRBD2 (6 bases). Trimming removed 3 bases from V and 3 bases from J, with 19 bases in between. There are 16 residues in the CDR3. The germline gives CDR1 SGHKS, CDR2 YYEKEE (reference sequence).

This chain joins TRBV7-2 and TRBJ2-3; 8 bases agree with TRBD2. The CDR3 consists of 14 residues. CDR1 is SGHTA and CDR2 is FQGNSA in the germline V gene. Losses at the gene ends were 6 bases for V and 5 bases for J; bases not matched to a gene: 7. CDR3 DNA sequence: TGTGCCAGCAGGCCGGGACGGGGGGGAGATACGCAGTATTTT. This codes for CASRPGRGGDTQYF.

The chain joins TRBV5-1 to TRBJ1-2; D is ambiguous. Trimming cost V 0 bases and J 8 bases, with 17 bases left between them. This CDR3 has 15 amino acids. Germline V gives CDR1 SGHRS, CDR2 YFSETQ. The CDR3 DNA is TGCGCCAGCAGCTTGGCCAACAACGGGGAAGGAGGCTACACCTTC. Its protein is CASSLANNGEGGYTF.

J is TRBJ1-1 and V is TRBV9; 8 positions agree with TRBD1. V lost 0 bases to trimming and J lost 3 bases; unmatched junction nucleotides: 1. The germline V gene encodes CDR1 SGDLS and CDR2 YYNGEE. The CDR3 extends over 14 amino acids. CDR3 sequence: CASSVGDRHTEAFF. The CDR3 DNA follows: TGTGCCAGCAGCGTAGGGGACAGGCACACTGAAGCTTTCTTT.

This clone has only one observation. The V gene is TRBV28, the J gene TRBJ1-2; D may be TRBD1 (6 bases). CDR1 and CDR2 from the germline V gene are MDHEN and SYDVKM. This CDR3 contains 12 residues. Deletions cut 8 bases from V and 8 bases from J, with 15 bases between. Here the CDR3 DNA reads TGTGCCAGCCATAAAGGGGGTGGGGGCTACACCTTC. It translates to CASHKGGGGYTF.

This clone was observed a handful of times. The rearrangement joins TRBV4-3 to TRBJ1-1, with 7 bases lining up with TRBD1. There are 18 residues in the CDR3. The germline gives CDR1 LGHNA, CDR2 YSLEER. V lost 2 bases and J lost 4; bases outside the gene matches: 16. CDR3 in amino acids: CASSQWYTGAGTSTEAFF. The CDR3 DNA is TGCGCCAGCAGCCAATGGTATACAGGGGCAGGGACATCCACTGAAGCTTTCTTT.

This chain joins TRBV7-2 and TRBJ2-1; perhaps TRBD1 as D (5 bases). The CDR3 length is 15 residues. CDR1 is SGHTA, CDR2 FQGNSA, per germline. The V end was cut by 5 bases, the J end by 2 bases, with 13 bases between. The CDR3, as DNA: TGTGCCAGCAGCCCACCCCCAGGGACCTACAATGAGCAGTTCTTC. This translates into CASSPPPGTYNEQFF.

The chain links TRBV7-2 to TRBJ2-1, with 8 bases that match TRBD2. V shed 5 bases and J 7 bases; nucleotides not matched to a gene: 10. The CDR3 is 15 amino acids. Germline CDR1 reads SGHTA; CDR2 reads FQGNSA. CDR3 region: CASSHRGGPGNEQFF. In nucleotides, the CDR3 is TGTGCCAGCAGCCACCGGGGGGGCCCTGGGAATGAGCAGTTCTTC.

This chain's CDR3 is CASRNDRTLASTDTQYF. The CDR3 DNA reads as TGTGCCAGCAGAAATGACAGGACACTTGCTAGCACAGATACGCAGTATTTT. V gene TRBV7-8 combines with J gene TRBJ2-3; D may be TRBD1 (6 bases). Looked up from germline, CDR1 is SGHVS and CDR2 is FQNEAQ. V was cut by 6 bases and J by 0 bases, with 19 bases left in between. The CDR3 loop spans 17 amino acids.

V and J are TRBV21-1 and TRBJ2-5; the D call TRBD1 from the table was never checked on the DNA. TRBV21-1 constitutes a pseudogene. CDR3 length: 15 amino acids. This CDR3 is CASNQTGGGVETQYF. For the CDR3, the DNA is TGTGCCAGCAACCAGACAGGGGGAGGCGTCGAGACCCAGTACTTC.

The rearrangement uses TRBV11-3 and TRBJ2-5; D gene ambiguous. The DNA end is a closer match to TRBJ2-7, so the J assignment may be wrong. CDR1 and CDR2 from the germline V gene are SGHNT and YENEEA. There are 13 residues in the CDR3. DNA for the CDR3: TGTGCCAGCAGCTTAGTTAGCTCCTACGAGCAGTACTTC. Protein: CASSLVSSYEQYF.

This chain connects TRBV7-2 to TRBJ1-1; TRBD1 might be the D (6 bases). Germline V gene data show CDR1 as SGHTA and CDR2 as FQGNSA. Trimming removed 5 bases from V and 5 bases from J, with 12 bases in between. This CDR3 spans 13 amino acids. Here the CDR3 DNA reads TGTGCCAGCAGCCTCGGACAGTCAACTGAAGCTTTCTTT. It encodes CASSLGQSTEAFF. The full variable domain, in which reference TRBV7-2 and TRBJ1-1 provide the parts outside the CDR3, is GAGVSQSPSNKVTEKGKDVELRCDPISGHTALYWYRQSLGQGLEFLIYFQGNSAPDKSGLPSDRFSAERTGGSVSTLTIQRTQQEDSAVYLCASSLGQSTEAFFGQGTRLTVV.

The rearrangement uses TRBV28 and TRBJ1-5; D not resolved. Trimming took off 3 bases at V and 9 bases at J, with 9 bases between the two ends. Germline V lookup: CDR1 MDHEN, CDR2 SYDVKM. The CDR3 runs 12 residues. CDR3 bases: TGTGCCAGCAGTTTTAAGCCAGGGCCCCAGCATTTT. This gives the protein CASSFKPGPQHF.

The gene calls are TRBV28 and TRBJ1-1; no clear D gene. Germline V gene sequence: CDR1 MDHEN, CDR2 SYDVKM. Trimming left V 0 bases short and J 5 bases short, with 7 bases between. This CDR3 has 13 amino acids. The DNA of the CDR3 is TGTGCCAGCAGTTTATGGGGAGGAACTGAAGCTTTCTTT. This sequence encodes CASSLWGGTEAFF.

This clone was detected only a few times. The rearrangement joins TRBV6-6 to TRBJ2-5, with a weak D call TRBD1 (5 bases). V dropped 7 bases and J dropped 2 bases, with 17 bases sitting between them. This CDR3 spans 15 amino acids. Germline CDR1 MNHNY, CDR2 SVGAGI (reference sequence). The DNA of the CDR3 is TGTGCCAGCACTTTGGAGACGACAGATCAAGAGACCCAGTACTTC. Translating it yields CASTLETTDQETQYF.

There are a few counts of this clone. The V gene is TRBV5-4, the J gene TRBJ1-1; D is unresolved. Germline CDR1 and CDR2: SGHNT and YYREEE (reference sequence). The CDR3 covers 14 residues. The V and J ends lost 0 bases and 1 base respectively, with 7 bases between them. The CDR3 spells CASSLEARNTEAFF. As DNA, the CDR3 is TGTGCCAGCAGCTTGGAAGCAAGGAACACTGAAGCTTTCTTT.

The chain has TRBV19 and TRBJ2-3; maybe TRBD2 (6 bases). The CDR3 is 16 residues long. The germline V and J ends were trimmed by 2 bases and 2 bases, with 14 bases remaining between them. Germline values: CDR1 LNHDA, CDR2 SQIVND (reference sequence). This chain's CDR3 is CASSIFSGDFTDTQYF. DNA of the CDR3: TGTGCCAGTAGTATATTTTCGGGGGACTTCACAGATACGCAGTATTTT.

The CDR3 region has the DNA TGCGCCAGCAGCTTGGTCGGGACAGGGCCATTCAATGAGCAGTTCTTC. Its protein is CASSLVGTGPFNEQFF. The V gene is TRBV5-1, the J gene TRBJ2-1; TRBD1 aligns across 9 bases. Germline loops: CDR1 SGHRS, CDR2 YFSETQ. Trimming cost V 0 bases and J 6 bases; bases outside gene matches: 7. CDR3 size: 16 residues. The full variable domain, with the rest looked up from reference TRBV5-1 and TRBJ2-1, is KAGVTQTPRYLIKTRGQQVTLSCSPISGHRSVSWYQQTPGQGLQFLFEYFSETQRNKGNFPGRFSGRQFSNSRSEMNVSTLELGDSALYLCASSLVGTGPFNEQFFGPGTRLTVL.